These 11 T cell receptor beta chains came from one sample sequenced in a study of early T cells in non-severe SARS-CoV-2 infection. TCRdb fed the 5' RACE reads into MiXCR, producing one record per CDR3 protein. The profile shows fewer than 110,000 distinct CDR3 sequences, 11% of them singletons. Sequenced: whole blood. The source of these receptors is an adult who was a healthcare worker with PCR-confirmed SARS-CoV-2 infection or an uninfected control (not recorded which).

This clonotype was detected a few times. The genes are TRBV19 and TRBJ2-3; 7 bases fit TRBD2. V shed 4 bases and J 1 base; nucleotides not matched to a gene: 5. Looked up from germline, CDR1 is LNHDA and CDR2 is SQIVND (reference sequence). This CDR3 comprises 15 residues. The CDR3 reads CASSKRDYGTDTQYF. The CDR3 DNA follows: TGTGCCAGTAGTAAGCGGGATTATGGCACAGATACGCAGTATTTT.

This clonotype was counted once. The chain links TRBV7-9 to TRBJ2-7; D could derive from TRBD1 or TRBD2 (5 bases each). The ends were cut back, 7 bases at V and 2 bases at J, with 18 bases in the middle. The CDR3 has 15 amino acids. Germline V gene sequence: CDR1 SEHNR, CDR2 FQNEAQ (reference sequence). The CDR3 reads CASTQTRDRTYEQYF. For the CDR3, the DNA is TGTGCCAGCACCCAAACCCGGGACCGGACCTACGAGCAGTACTTC.

This clonotype appeared many times. The chain combines TRBV15 with TRBJ2-3; TRBD2 agrees at 9 bases. With V trimmed by 4 bases and J by 4 bases, 6 bases remained unmatched. Germline CDR1 reads LNHNV; CDR2 reads YYDKDF (reference sequence). The CDR3 has 15 residues. CDR3 protein: CATSTLAGEADTQYF. CDR3 DNA: TGTGCCACCAGCACGTTAGCGGGAGAGGCAGATACGCAGTATTTT.

The J gene is TRBJ2-1, the V gene TRBV5-6, with 8 bases fitting TRBD2. V gave up 7 bases and J gave up 4 bases; unmatched junction bases: 10. This CDR3 comprises 15 residues. CDR1 SGHDT and CDR2 YYEEEE come from the germline V gene. CDR3 residues: CASRQGLADYNEQFF. The DNA for the CDR3 is TGTGCCAGCCGCCAAGGACTAGCTGATTACAATGAGCAGTTCTTC.

This clonotype was seen ten or more times. The chain couples TRBV27 to TRBJ2-7; no clear D gene. There are 14 residues in the CDR3. The V and J ends lost 3 bases and 0 bases respectively, with 9 bases between them. Germline V gene data show CDR1 as MNHEY and CDR2 as SMNVEV (reference sequence). CDR3 sequence: CASSLSIFSYEQYF. The CDR3 nucleotides are TGTGCCAGCAGTTTGAGTATCTTCTCCTACGAGCAGTACTTC.

This clonotype was observed a handful of times. The V call is TRBV6-2 or TRBV6-3, the J call TRBJ2-2; the match to TRBD1 covers 8 bases. With 6 bases clipped from V and 0 bases from J, the junction kept 6 bases outside the gene matches. Per germline, CDR1 MNHEY and CDR2 SVGEGT. The CDR3 is made up of 16 amino acids. The CDR3 is CASRGRGRPNTGELFF. In DNA, the CDR3 is TGTGCCAGCAGGGGCAGGGGGCGACCGAACACCGGGGAGCTGTTTTTT.

The sample holds a few counts of this clonotype. This chain links TRBV9 with TRBJ1-1; D not resolved. Trimming shortened V by 1 base and J by 3 bases, and 7 bases separated the two germline ends. CDR1 is SGDLS and CDR2 is YYNGEE in the germline V gene. There are 13 residues in the CDR3. The DNA for the CDR3 is TGTGCCAGCAGCGTAAGCCCCCACACTGAAGCTTTCTTT. Protein sequence: CASSVSPHTEAFF.

This clonotype was seen repeatedly, ten times or more. V is TRBV20-1 and J is TRBJ2-3, with 10 bases matching TRBD2. V trimming: 3 bases; J trimming: 8 bases; junction bases outside the gene matches: 8. The germline gives CDR1 DFQATT, CDR2 SNEGSKA (reference sequence). This CDR3 has 14 residues. The CDR3, as DNA: TGCAGTGCTAGGTCCCTAGCGGGAGTGTTTACGCAGTATTTT. Its protein product is CSARSLAGVFTQYF.

This clonotype occurred many times. V usage is TRBV29-1 and J usage is TRBJ1-2; D ambiguous. Trimming removed 3 bases from V and 4 bases from J, with 9 bases in between. Looked up from germline, CDR1 is SQVTM and CDR2 is ANQGSEA. CDR3 length equals 12 residues. The CDR3 reads CSVDSGGYGYTF. The CDR3 bases are TGCAGCGTTGATTCAGGAGGCTATGGCTACACCTTC.

This clonotype came up many times. The chain is built from TRBV4-3 and TRBJ2-2; D is undetermined. Between the trimmed V and J ends, which lost 0 bases and 6 bases, there was a span of 11 bases. The CDR3 is 15 residues long. Germline CDR1 reads LGHNA; CDR2 reads YSLEER. The CDR3 sequence is CASSQDGMMAGELFF. CDR3 sequence (DNA): TGCGCCAGCAGCCAAGACGGTATGATGGCCGGGGAGCTGTTTTTT.

The table lists this clonotype with many counts. This chain joins TRBV7-9 and TRBJ1-1; D is unresolved. Trimming shortened V by 1 base and J by 10 bases, and 13 bases separated the two germline ends. There are 13 residues in the CDR3. Per the germline V gene, CDR1 is SEHNR and CDR2 is FQNEAQ (reference sequence). CDR3 in amino acids: CASSLVMEGVAFF. The CDR3, as DNA: TGTGCCAGCAGCTTAGTGATGGAGGGAGTAGCTTTCTTT.